The 27 T cell receptor beta chains below come from one sample, sequenced in a study of graft-versus-host responses after intestinal transplantation. Their antigens remain unidentified. The method was immunoSEQ multiplex PCR; TCRdb's version includes in-frame clones alone and lacks a portion of them. The sample carries some 130,000 clones, about 95% recorded once. The sample was unstimulated CD8+ T cells sorted from spleen or lymph node cells, taken before intestinal transplant. These receptors came from a human donor who received an intestinal transplant.

The chain is built from TRBV7-9 and TRBJ2-7, with D unresolved. The germline V gene encodes CDR1 SEHNR and CDR2 FQNEAQ (reference sequence). CDR3 length: 13 amino acids. V lost 5 bases to trimming and J lost 2 bases, with 10 bases between them. Here the CDR3 DNA reads TGTGCCAGCAGCGCTAACACAGCCTACGAGCAGTACTTC. This gives the protein CASSANTAYEQYF.

The rearrangement links TRBV9 to TRBJ1-2; D perhaps matches TRBD1 (5 bases). V lost 3 bases, J lost 2 bases, and 14 bases lay in between. This CDR3 contains 15 residues. CDR1 and CDR2 from the germline V gene are SGDLS and YYNGEE. The CDR3 spells CASSGQGLMNYGYTF. CDR3 DNA sequence: TGTGCCAGCAGCGGTCAGGGATTAATGAACTATGGCTACACCTTC. Combining the CDR3 with reference TRBV9 and TRBJ1-2 gives the whole variable domain DSGVTQTPKHLITATGQRVTLRCSPRSGDLSVYWYQQSLDQGLQFLIQYYNGEERAKGNILERFSAQQFPDLHSELNLSSLELGDSALYFCASSGQGLMNYGYTFGSGTRLTVV.

The chain has TRBV2 and TRBJ2-1; D perhaps matches TRBD1 (5 bases). The CDR3 has 13 residues. Germline CDR1 reads SNHLY; CDR2 reads FYNNEI. V dropped 8 bases and J dropped 1 base, with 9 bases sitting between them. This CDR3 is CASSPGSYNEQFF. The CDR3 bases are TGTGCCAGCTCCCCAGGGTCCTACAATGAGCAGTTCTTC.

This sequence joins TRBV10-3 and TRBJ2-5; 12 bases map to TRBD2. The ends lost 6 bases at V and 3 bases at J; junction bases unmatched: 8. This CDR3 region has 16 residues. CDR1 and CDR2 (germline): ENHRY, SYGVKD. This CDR3 reads CAISPTSGRGEETQYF. The CDR3 nucleotides read TGTGCCATCAGCCCGACTAGCGGGAGAGGTGAAGAGACCCAGTACTTC.

This chain joins TRBV4-2 and TRBJ2-2; D is unresolved. This CDR3 has 16 residues. Germline assignment: CDR1 LGHNA and CDR2 YNFKEQ. Trimming left V 1 base short and J 6 bases short, with 15 bases between. CDR3 residues: CASSQGVGSYSGELFF. The CDR3 DNA sequence: TGTGCCAGCAGCCAAGGGGTAGGATCCTATTCCGGGGAGCTGTTTTTT.

This chain links TRBV19 with TRBJ2-5; weak D call: TRBD2 (5 bases). Trimming stripped 1 base from V and 2 bases from J, with 8 bases between. Looked up from germline, CDR1 is LNHDA and CDR2 is SQIVND (reference sequence). The CDR3 has 14 amino acids. As DNA, the CDR3 is TGTGCCAGTAGTATAGGGACGGGACAAGAGACCCAGTACTTC. Its translation: CASSIGTGQETQYF.

CDR3 bases: TGTGCCAGCTCCCGGGAGGTAACGTCTCGGGATGGCTACACCTTC. Its protein product is CASSREVTSRDGYTF. The rearrangement joins TRBV28 to TRBJ1-2; D gene uncertain. This CDR3 comprises 15 residues. V was cut by 8 bases and J by 6 bases, with 22 bases left in between. Germline CDR1 and CDR2: MDHEN and SYDVKM.

The chain carries TRBV10-2 and TRBJ2-3, with 9 nucleotides matching TRBD1. The CDR3 spans 15 residues. Germline trimming cut 3 bases from V and 5 bases from J; bases unmatched to any gene: 6. Germline-derived CDR1 and CDR2 are WSHSY and SAAADI. CDR3 sequence reads: CASSDGTGSGDTQYF. CDR3 bases: TGCGCCAGCAGTGACGGGACAGGGAGTGGAGATACGCAGTATTTT.

The V gene is TRBV5-1, the J gene TRBJ1-2; a weak D match, TRBD1 (5 bases). The CDR3 contains 13 residues. The germline CDR1 and CDR2 sequences are SGHRS and YFSETQ. Trimming cost V 1 base and J 5 bases, with 9 bases left between them. The CDR3 DNA sequence: TGCGCCAGCAGCTTGAGGACAAAATATGGCTACACCTTC. Translated, it gives CASSLRTKYGYTF.

J is TRBJ1-4 and V is TRBV28, with D hard to call. The germline V gene encodes CDR1 MDHEN and CDR2 SYDVKM. Trimming shortened V by 3 bases and J by 3 bases, and 5 bases separated the two germline ends. The CDR3 is 13 amino acids. The CDR3 reads CASSLAANEKLFF. The CDR3 DNA reads TGTGCCAGCAGTTTGGCGGCTAATGAAAAACTGTTTTTT.

The chain couples TRBV5-6 to TRBJ2-5, with 10 bases identical to TRBD2. CDR1 SGHDT and CDR2 YYEEEE come from the germline V gene. The CDR3 consists of 18 residues. The J segment lost 2 bases and the V segment lost 3 bases, leaving 13 bases of the junction unmatched. The CDR3 here is CASSYAQREGPAQETQYF. The CDR3 bases are TGTGCCAGCAGCTACGCGCAGCGGGAGGGTCCGGCGCAAGAGACCCAGTACTTC.

In regard to this clone: An end of the junction differs from the germline gene, which may be a read error. This chain uses TRBV7-6 with TRBJ2-3; 7 positions match TRBD2. The CDR3 totals 12 residues. The V gene's germline CDR1 is SGHVS and CDR2 FNYEAQ. CDR3 sequence: CASSLAVDTQYF. CDR3 in DNA: TGTGCCAGCAGCCTAGCGGTAGATACGCAGTATTTT.

The chain combines TRBV7-8 with TRBJ2-7; D gene uncertain. The germline V gene has CDR1 SGHVS and CDR2 FQNEAQ. Trimming removed 5 bases at V and 3 bases at J, with 14 bases between. The CDR3 is made up of 14 amino acids. CDR3 nucleotide sequence: TGTGCCAGCAGCCCGGCGTACGGCAGCTACGAGCAGTACTTC. Its translation is CASSPAYGSYEQYF.

J is TRBJ1-5 and V is TRBV27; no clear D. This CDR3 has 15 amino acids. Per germline, CDR1 MNHEY and CDR2 SMNVEV (reference sequence). V was trimmed by 5 bases and J by 0 bases, leaving 11 bases between them. The CDR3 DNA sequence: TGTGCCAGCAGTGGCAGCCCATATAGCAATCAGCCCCAGCATTTT. Residues: CASSGSPYSNQPQHF.

The chain links TRBV28 to TRBJ1-1; D gene uncertain. Deletions cut 5 bases from V and 1 base from J, with 17 bases between. The germline CDR1 and CDR2 sequences are MDHEN and SYDVKM. CDR3 length: 16 amino acids. The CDR3 DNA sequence: TGTGCCAGCAGTCCACAGCTCGAAAACTCGAACACTGAAGCTTTCTTT. It codes for CASSPQLENSNTEAFF.

The CDR3 spells CASSRTGGFTYEQYF. CDR3 bases: TGTGCCAGTAGTAGGACAGGGGGGTTCACCTACGAGCAGTACTTC. This chain connects TRBV19 to TRBJ2-7; 10 bases map to TRBD1. Germline-derived CDR1 and CDR2 are LNHDA and SQIVND (reference sequence). The V segment lost 4 bases and the J segment 2 bases; nucleotides outside the gene matches: 5. CDR3 length equals 15 residues. Based on the CDR3 plus reference TRBV19 and TRBJ2-7, the full variable domain is DGGITQSPKYLFRKEGQNVTLSCEQNLNHDAMYWYRQDPGQGLRLIYYSQIVNDFQKGDIAEGYSVSREKKESFPLTVTSAQKNPTAFYLCASSRTGGFTYEQYFGPGTRLTVT.

This clone occurred once. The chain couples TRBV9 to TRBJ1-1, with unresolved D. The CDR3 sequence is 13 residues long. Germline loops: CDR1 SGDLS, CDR2 YYNGEE. Deletions cut 3 bases from V and 1 base from J, with 7 bases between. The CDR3 DNA follows: TGTGCCAGCAGCGCCGGACCGAACACTGAAGCTTTCTTT. Its translation: CASSAGPNTEAFF. Using reference TRBV9 and TRBJ1-1 for the parts outside the CDR3, the full variable domain is DSGVTQTPKHLITATGQRVTLRCSPRSGDLSVYWYQQSLDQGLQFLIQYYNGEERAKGNILERFSAQQFPDLHSELNLSSLELGDSALYFCASSAGPNTEAFFGQGTRLTVV.

This chain joins TRBV27 and TRBJ2-1; TRBD2 agrees at 11 bases. Germline CDR1 and CDR2: MNHEY and SMNVEV (reference sequence). Losses at the gene ends were 5 bases for V and 0 bases for J; bases not matched to a gene: 15. This CDR3 spans 20 amino acids. CDR3 nucleotide sequence: TGTGCCAGCAGTCACCTAGTCGGGACTAGCGGAAAGAGCTCCTACAATGAGCAGTTCTTC. It is translated as CASSHLVGTSGKSSYNEQFF.

The chain recombines TRBV27 with TRBJ2-7; no definite D call. CDR3 size: 14 residues. Trimming removed 5 bases from V and 3 bases from J, with 14 bases in between. The V gene's germline CDR1 is MNHEY and CDR2 SMNVEV (reference sequence). Written as DNA, the CDR3 is TGTGCCAGCAGTCTCCGTCTGGGAAACTACGAGCAGTACTTC. This encodes CASSLRLGNYEQYF.

The chain joins TRBV7-2 to TRBJ2-7; no clear D. The CDR3 has 11 amino acids. Germline V gene sequence: CDR1 SGHTA, CDR2 FQGNSA. The ends were cut back, 4 bases at V and 2 bases at J, with 3 bases in the middle. The DNA of the CDR3 is TGTGCCAGCAGCTCGGCCTACGAGCAGTACTTC. Translation: CASSSAYEQYF.

This clone was recorded once. The rearrangement joins TRBV4-1 to TRBJ2-3, with 9 bases matching TRBD2. This CDR3 has 19 residues. V trimming: 0 bases; J trimming: 2 bases; junction bases outside the gene matches: 12. Germline values: CDR1 MGHRA, CDR2 YSYEKL. CDR3 bases: TGCGCCAGCAGCCAAGACATGACTAGCGGATCGCGCCACACAGATACGCAGTATTTT. Translation: CASSQDMTSGSRHTDTQYF.

The chain carries TRBV19 and TRBJ2-7, with 8 bases matching TRBD2. CDR1 is LNHDA and CDR2 is SQIVND in the germline V gene (reference sequence). V lost 3 bases to trimming and J lost 2 bases; unmatched junction nucleotides: 9. This CDR3 is built from 16 residues. The CDR3 region is CASSMGTSGGAYEQYF. Written as DNA, the CDR3 is TGTGCCAGTAGTATGGGTACCTCGGGGGGGGCCTACGAGCAGTACTTC.

The gene calls are TRBV5-6 and TRBJ1-2; maybe TRBD1 (6 bases). V was trimmed by 1 base and J by 4 bases, leaving 11 bases between them. Germline CDR1 reads SGHDT; CDR2 reads YYEEEE. This CDR3 spans 14 amino acids. CDR3 coding DNA: TGTGCCAGCAGCTTGCCGGACAGTTTCTATGGCTACACCTTC. It encodes CASSLPDSFYGYTF. The complete variable domain, with remaining parts taken from reference TRBV5-6 and TRBJ1-2, reads DAGVTQSPTHLIKTRGQQVTLRCSPKSGHDTVSWYQQALGQGPQFIFQYYEEEERQRGNFPDRFSGHQFPNYSSELNVNALLLGDSALYLCASSLPDSFYGYTFGSGTRLTVV.

This rearrangement joins TRBV7-6 to TRBJ2-5; D assignment may be TRBD1 or TRBD2 (5 bases each). V lost 1 base to trimming and J lost 5 bases, with 14 bases between them. The V gene's germline CDR1 is SGHVS and CDR2 FNYEAQ. The CDR3 has 15 residues. The CDR3 DNA follows: TGTGCCAGCAGCTTAGTAATCAGGGACGGGGAGACCCAGTACTTC. Protein: CASSLVIRDGETQYF.

The chain employs TRBV9 and TRBJ2-7, with 7 bases fitting TRBD1. The CDR3 loop spans 16 amino acids. Germline CDR1 reads SGDLS; CDR2 reads YYNGEE. V shed 2 bases and J 5 bases; nucleotides not matched to a gene: 13. The DNA for the CDR3 is TGTGCCAGCAGCGTCTATGGAACAGGGACAGTTGACGAGCAGTACTTC. Protein sequence: CASSVYGTGTVDEQYF. Full variable domain (remainder filled in from reference TRBV9 and TRBJ2-7): DSGVTQTPKHLITATGQRVTLRCSPRSGDLSVYWYQQSLDQGLQFLIQYYNGEERAKGNILERFSAQQFPDLHSELNLSSLELGDSALYFCASSVYGTGTVDEQYFGPGTRLTVT.

This clone was detected only a few times. This chain joins TRBV19 and TRBJ1-4; 7 nucleotides match TRBD1. This CDR3 contains 15 residues. Trimming cost V 5 bases and J 0 bases; bases outside gene matches: 3. Per germline, CDR1 LNHDA and CDR2 SQIVND (reference sequence). CDR3 nucleotide sequence: TGTGCCAGTAGTGCTGGGACAGCAACTAATGAAAAACTGTTTTTT. This codes for CASSAGTATNEKLFF.

This rearrangement joins TRBV30 to TRBJ2-7; maybe TRBD2 (6 bases). Germline V gene lookup returns CDR1 GTSNPN and CDR2 SVGIG (reference sequence). The CDR3 length is 12 residues. Deletions cut 4 bases from V and 0 bases from J, with 7 bases between. CDR3: CAWMGGSYEQYF. The CDR3 coding sequence is TGTGCCTGGATGGGGGGCTCCTACGAGCAGTACTTC.